The following is a T cell receptor (beta chain) sequence with its context. Its antigen is undetermined. CDR1 and CDR2 from the germline V gene are SGHRS and YFSETQ. The CDR3 spans 17 residues. TCRdb reprocessed the 5' RACE reads, with one entry per CDR3 protein and no DNA. In all, the sample yields a few hundred thousand distinct CDR3 sequences. The entry originates in a study of monozygotic twins with inflammatory bowel disease. Whole-study results and caveats: Reduced clonotype sharing with other individuals was observed in IBD patients relative to healthy twins, especially with disease activity. The inverse Simpson measure of TCRbeta diversity was lower in IBD patients than in healthy co-twins. Patient repertoire variability may have increased through differing immunosuppressive treatments.

Blood samples of less than 3 ml were drawn from every donor. The chain employs TRBV5-1 and TRBJ1-4. The TCR comes from a human donor with ulcerative colitis or Crohn's disease, or a healthy co-twin of an affected twin (not recorded which). Sequences were obtained from blood. The CDR3 reads CASSLEPGLGTDEKLFF.